The rows below give T cell receptor beta chains drawn from one sample of a study of T cells in Graves' hyperthyroidism and ophthalmopathy. TCRdb called the multiplex PCR reads again in MiXCR, with one record for every CDR3 protein. The sample includes just under 750,000 distinct CDR3 sequences, about 35% of them seen just once. The sequenced sample was blood. The receptors derive from a woman between 40 and 55 years old with Graves' hyperthyroidism. Each CDR3 is given with its conserved first and last residue. The D gene is left open where the match is weak. Clone size is stated in some rows and not others, as once, few, many or a class when expanded.

j_call: TRBJ1-5
clone_size: NA
d_call: NA
v_call: TRBV6-1
cdr3_nt: TGTGCCAGCAGTGAGTGGCAGGGTGATCAGCCCCAGCATTTT
cdr3_aa: CASSEWQGDQPQHF

j_call: TRBJ1-2
clone_size: NA
d_call: NA
v_call: TRBV5-4
cdr3_nt: TGTGCCAGCAGCTTGGCCCAGGGGACAACCCTTAACTATGGCTACACCTTC
cdr3_aa: CASSLAQGTTLNYGYTF

j_call: TRBJ2-5
clone_size: few
d_call: TRBD1
v_call: TRBV5-1
cdr3_nt: TGCGCCAGCAGCTTTACAGGGGAGCAAGAGACCCAGTACTTC
cdr3_aa: CASSFTGEQETQYF

j_call: TRBJ1-2
clone_size: NA
d_call: TRBD1
v_call: TRBV5-5
cdr3_nt: TGCGCCAGCAGCTTAGGCCCCGGGACAGGGACTGGTGGCTACACCTTC
cdr3_aa: CASSLGPGTGTGGYTF

j_call: TRBJ1-1
clone_size: NA
d_call: NA
v_call: TRBV19
cdr3_nt: TGTGCCAGTAGTCTTCAGCCGGGGGTAGGGACTGAAGCTTTCTTT
cdr3_aa: CASSLQPGVGTEAFF

j_call: TRBJ1-2
clone_size: NA
d_call: NA
v_call: TRBV19
cdr3_nt: TGTGCCAGTAGTATAACGGGGAACGGGTGGGCCCACGATGGCTACACCTTC
cdr3_aa: CASSITGNGWAHDGYTF

j_call: TRBJ1-1
clone_size: many
d_call: NA
v_call: TRBV20-1
cdr3_nt: TGCAGTGCTAACGGACTGCCGAACACTGAAGCTTTCTTT
cdr3_aa: CSANGLPNTEAFF

j_call: TRBJ1-1
clone_size: many
d_call: NA
v_call: TRBV11-2
cdr3_nt: TGTGCCAGCAGCCTAGCCCCCCCAGCGACTGAAGCTTTCTTT
cdr3_aa: CASSLAPPATEAFF

j_call: TRBJ2-2
clone_size: few
d_call: NA
v_call: TRBV5-1
cdr3_nt: TGCGCCAGCAGCTTCGGAGGGTCAGACACCGGGGAGCTGTTTTTT
cdr3_aa: CASSFGGSDTGELFF

j_call: TRBJ2-2
clone_size: NA
d_call: NA
v_call: TRBV10-2
cdr3_nt: TGCGCCAGCAGCCAAGTACCCGGCCAGAATACCTGGGAGCTGTTTTTT
cdr3_aa: CASSQVPGQNTWELFF

j_call: TRBJ2-5
clone_size: many
d_call: TRBD1
v_call: TRBV19
cdr3_nt: TGTGCCAGTAGTTTGGGACAGGGCAGTGAGACCCAGTACTTC
cdr3_aa: CASSLGQGSETQYF

j_call: TRBJ1-2
clone_size: NA
d_call: NA
v_call: TRBV4-2
cdr3_nt: TGTGCCAGCAGCCAAGAACTCCGCCTCGGAGGCTACACCTTC
cdr3_aa: CASSQELRLGGYTF

j_call: TRBJ1-2
clone_size: NA
d_call: NA
v_call: TRBV19
cdr3_nt: TGTGCCAGTAGTAGTCGCAGGACGGCCCTCGGCTATGGCTACACCTTC
cdr3_aa: CASSSRRTALGYGYTF

j_call: TRBJ1-2
clone_size: few
d_call: NA
v_call: TRBV11-2
cdr3_nt: TGTGCCAGCAGCTTAGATCAAGGCACCAGCGCCTTC
cdr3_aa: CASSLDQGTSAF

j_call: TRBJ1-2
clone_size: once
d_call: TRBD1
v_call: TRBV25-1
cdr3_nt: TGTGCCAGCAGTTACGGACAGGGGGCGGCCTATGGCTACACCTTC
cdr3_aa: CASSYGQGAAYGYTF

j_call: TRBJ2-7
clone_size: NA
d_call: TRBD1
v_call: TRBV10-3
cdr3_nt: TGTGCCAGCAGCACGCCCCGGACAGGGGGTACCTACGAGCAGTACTTC
cdr3_aa: CASSTPRTGGTYEQYF

j_call: TRBJ1-1
clone_size: NA
d_call: NA
v_call: TRBV29-1
cdr3_nt: TGCAGCGTTGACCACGACGGGGGGATGAACACTGAAGCTTTCTTT
cdr3_aa: CSVDHDGGMNTEAFF

j_call: TRBJ1-2
clone_size: many
d_call: NA
v_call: TRBV2
cdr3_nt: TGTGCCAGCGGAGCAGGGGAAGGGTCTGGTGGCTACACCTTC
cdr3_aa: CASGAGEGSGGYTF

j_call: TRBJ1-5
clone_size: NA
d_call: TRBD1
v_call: TRBV7-8
cdr3_nt: TGTGCCAGCAGCCAACGCACGACAGGGGGGGGTCAGCCCCAGCATTTT
cdr3_aa: CASSQRTTGGGQPQHF

j_call: TRBJ2-5
clone_size: many
d_call: NA
v_call: TRBV24-1
cdr3_nt: TGTGCCACCAATGATACCGTTCAAGAGACCCAGTACTTC
cdr3_aa: CATNDTVQETQYF

j_call: TRBJ2-2
clone_size: few
d_call: NA
v_call: TRBV5-1
cdr3_nt: TGTGCCAGCAGCTTAACCGGGGGGCGGATAGCCGGGGAGCTGTTTTTT
cdr3_aa: CASSLTGGRIAGELFF

j_call: TRBJ1-4
clone_size: NA
d_call: TRBD1
v_call: TRBV25-1
cdr3_nt: TGTGCCAGCAGCGTACGGGACAGGACGAATGAAAAACTGTTTTTT
cdr3_aa: CASSVRDRTNEKLFF

j_call: TRBJ2-7
clone_size: few
d_call: TRBD1
v_call: TRBV11-2
cdr3_nt: TGTGCCAGCAGCCAGACACCGGGACAGGGAGGATACGAGCAGTACTTC
cdr3_aa: CASSQTPGQGGYEQYF

j_call: TRBJ1-4
clone_size: few
d_call: NA
v_call: TRBV5-5
cdr3_nt: TGTGCCAGCAGCTTGTGGGGGAATGAAAAACTGTTTTTT
cdr3_aa: CASSLWGNEKLFF

j_call: TRBJ1-2
clone_size: few
d_call: NA
v_call: TRBV7-9
cdr3_nt: TGTGCCAGCAGCCCCTTAGACTGGTTCTATGGCTACACCTTC
cdr3_aa: CASSPLDWFYGYTF

j_call: TRBJ2-7
clone_size: NA
d_call: TRBD1
v_call: TRBV7-3
cdr3_nt: TGTGCCAGCAGCTTCTCCGGGACAGGGGTACACGAGCAGTACTTC
cdr3_aa: CASSFSGTGVHEQYF

j_call: TRBJ2-7
clone_size: many
d_call: TRBD1
v_call: TRBV7-8
cdr3_nt: TGTGCCAGCGCATCCTCGGCAGGGGGTGACGAGCAGTACTTC
cdr3_aa: CASASSAGGDEQYF

j_call: TRBJ2-7
clone_size: NA
d_call: TRBD2
v_call: TRBV7-9
cdr3_nt: TGTGCCAGCAGCTTAGTTGCTAGCGGGAACAACGAGCAGTACTTC
cdr3_aa: CASSLVASGNNEQYF

j_call: TRBJ2-7
clone_size: NA
d_call: NA
v_call: TRBV28
cdr3_nt: TGTGCCAGCAGTTCTCCGACCGGGGGCCGTTCCTACGAGCAGTACTTC
cdr3_aa: CASSSPTGGRSYEQYF

j_call: TRBJ1-5
clone_size: many
d_call: NA
v_call: TRBV6-5
cdr3_nt: TGTGCCAGCAGTTACTCGTATGGGGGAAATCAGCCCCAGCATTTT
cdr3_aa: CASSYSYGGNQPQHF

j_call: TRBJ1-1
clone_size: few
d_call: NA
v_call: TRBV5-1
cdr3_nt: TGCGCCAGCAGCTCGTTCGGGCGTGACACTGAAGCTTTCTTT
cdr3_aa: CASSSFGRDTEAFF

j_call: TRBJ1-1
clone_size: NA
d_call: NA
v_call: TRBV6-5
cdr3_nt: TGTGCCAGCAGTGGCCAGGTTGACACTGAAGCTTTCTTT
cdr3_aa: CASSGQVDTEAFF

j_call: TRBJ2-5
clone_size: many
d_call: NA
v_call: TRBV19
cdr3_nt: TGTGCCAGTAGTATAATCGGACGTGGGGAGACCCAGTACTTC
cdr3_aa: CASSIIGRGETQYF

j_call: TRBJ2-7
clone_size: few
d_call: TRBD1
v_call: TRBV5-1
cdr3_nt: TGCGCCAGCAGCTTTGGGTACAGGGGAGACTACGAGCAGTACTTC
cdr3_aa: CASSFGYRGDYEQYF

j_call: TRBJ1-2
clone_size: many
d_call: NA
v_call: TRBV7-2
cdr3_nt: TGTGCCAGCAGCTTACGTCAGGATAACTATGGCTACACCTTC
cdr3_aa: CASSLRQDNYGYTF

j_call: TRBJ2-7
clone_size: NA
d_call: TRBD2
v_call: TRBV6-1
cdr3_nt: TGTGCCGGCATGGGCCTAGCGGGCTACGAGCAGTACTTC
cdr3_aa: CAGMGLAGYEQYF

j_call: TRBJ1-4
clone_size: many
d_call: NA
v_call: TRBV2
cdr3_nt: TGTGCCAGCAGTGACAGTGGACGGGAAAAACTGTTTTTT
cdr3_aa: CASSDSGREKLFF

j_call: TRBJ2-5
clone_size: few
d_call: NA
v_call: TRBV19
cdr3_nt: TGTGCCAGCTCACGAGACAGCGAAGAGACCCAGTACTTC
cdr3_aa: CASSRDSEETQYF

j_call: TRBJ1-5
clone_size: NA
d_call: NA
v_call: TRBV29-1
cdr3_nt: TGCAGCGCGTCAGGCCAGGCGAATAGCAATCAGCCCCAGCATTTT
cdr3_aa: CSASGQANSNQPQHF

j_call: TRBJ1-5
clone_size: NA
d_call: TRBD1
v_call: TRBV6-4
cdr3_nt: TGTGCCAGCAACGACAGGGGATATCAGCCCCAGCATTTT
cdr3_aa: CASNDRGYQPQHF

j_call: TRBJ2-2
clone_size: few
d_call: TRBD1
v_call: TRBV6-5
cdr3_nt: TGTGCCAGCAGGCCCGGGACAGGGGGCGAAATCGGGGAGCTGTTTTTT
cdr3_aa: CASRPGTGGEIGELFF

j_call: TRBJ2-7
clone_size: few
d_call: NA
v_call: TRBV3-1
cdr3_nt: TGTGCCAGCAGCCAGGACTACAGTGACGAGCAGTACTTC
cdr3_aa: CASSQDYSDEQYF